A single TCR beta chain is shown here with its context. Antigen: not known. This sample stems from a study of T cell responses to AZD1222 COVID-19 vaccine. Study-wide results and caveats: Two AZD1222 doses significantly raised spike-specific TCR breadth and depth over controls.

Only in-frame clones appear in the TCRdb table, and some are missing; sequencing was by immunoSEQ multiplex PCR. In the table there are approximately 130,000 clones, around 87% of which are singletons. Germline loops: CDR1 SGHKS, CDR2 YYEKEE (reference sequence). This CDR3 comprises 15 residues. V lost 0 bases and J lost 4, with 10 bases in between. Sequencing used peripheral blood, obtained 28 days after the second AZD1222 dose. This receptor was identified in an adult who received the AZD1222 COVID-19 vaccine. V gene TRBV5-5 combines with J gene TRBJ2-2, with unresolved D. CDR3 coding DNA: TGTGCCAGCAGCTTGGGTCCTGGGCCCACCGGGGAGCTGTTTTTT. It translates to CASSLGPGPTGELFF. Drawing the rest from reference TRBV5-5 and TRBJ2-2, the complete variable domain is DAGVTQSPTHLIKTRGQQVTLRCSPISGHKSVSWYQQVLGQGPQFIFQYYEKEERGRGNFPDRFSARQFPNYSSELNVNALLLGDSALYLCASSLGPGPTGELFFGEGSRLTVL.